The 8 T cell receptor beta chains given below trace back to one sample, sequenced in a study of blood T cells in healthy people across ages. Alongside a J-beta primer mix, a sample-barcoded 5' primer served in a second PCR lasting roughly 7 to 11 cycles. TCRdb reanalysed the 5' RACE reads using MiXCR and keeps one entry per CDR3 protein. The sample holds roughly 1,500,000 distinct CDR3 sequences, roughly 40% seen once. Sequenced: blood. The receptors come from a woman in her late teens or twenties in good health.

This clonotype came up a few times. DNA of the CDR3: TGTGCCAGCACGGGGGACGGGAATAACTATGGCTACACCTTC. Amino acids: CASTGDGNNYGYTF. The chain links TRBV2 to TRBJ1-2; D possibly corresponds to TRBD1 (5 bases). The CDR3 is 14 amino acids. Trimming stripped 7 bases from V and 1 base from J, with 13 bases between. Germline V gene data show CDR1 as SNHLY and CDR2 as FYNNEI.

The chain uses TRBV20-1 and TRBJ2-3; D gene unclear. Germline V gives CDR1 DFQATT, CDR2 SNEGSKA (reference sequence). Between the trimmed V and J ends, which lost 3 bases and 6 bases, there was a span of 10 bases. The CDR3 length is 12 residues. The CDR3 is CSASGAPDTQYF. In DNA, the CDR3 is TGCAGTGCTAGCGGCGCGCCCGATACGCAGTATTTT.

The J gene is TRBJ2-1, the V gene TRBV5-4; 8 bases map to TRBD2. Trimming at V came to 4 bases and at J to 0 bases, leaving 15 bases not matched to a gene. This CDR3 contains 19 residues. In germline, CDR1 is SGHNT, CDR2 YYREEE (reference sequence). In DNA, the CDR3 is TGTGCCAGCAGCATCGGGACTAGTATGGGGCGAGGCTCCTACAATGAGCAGTTCTTC. Its translation is CASSIGTSMGRGSYNEQFF.

This clonotype has a handful of counts. The gene calls are TRBV5-1 and TRBJ2-3, with TRBD2 matching 13 bases. Unmatched junction bases numbered 8, after V lost 6 bases and J lost 4 bases. CDR1 and CDR2 from the germline V gene are SGHRS and YFSETQ. CDR3 length: 16 residues. For the CDR3, the DNA is TGCGCCAGCATCCCCGGACTAGCGGGAGCCCCAGATACGCAGTATTTT. This encodes CASIPGLAGAPDTQYF.

This clonotype was detected only a few times. The chain recombines TRBV20-1 with TRBJ1-2, with TRBD1 matching 11 bases. J was trimmed by 8 bases and V by 1 base; bases with no gene match: 9. The V gene's germline CDR1 is DFQATT and CDR2 SNEGSKA (reference sequence). The CDR3 runs to 15 residues. CDR3: CSARGFDGTGGGYTF. The CDR3 bases are TGCAGTGCTAGAGGGTTCGACGGGACAGGGGGAGGCTACACCTTC.

The CDR3: CASSLGPSGSNEQYF. Written as DNA, the CDR3 is TGTGCCAGCAGTTTGGGGCCTAGCGGCAGCAATGAGCAGTACTTC. The V gene is TRBV27, the J gene TRBJ2-5, with 7 nucleotides matching TRBD2. Germline values: CDR1 MNHEY, CDR2 SMNVEV (reference sequence). This CDR3 is 15 amino acids long. Trimming removed 3 bases from V and 11 bases from J; junction bases left unmatched: 15.

Of note for this clonotype: This sequence may be a read error, since a much larger clone differs from it by one base. The V and J genes are TRBV18 and TRBJ2-7; 7 positions match TRBD1. Germline values: CDR1 KGHSH, CDR2 LQKENI. V was pared by 2 bases and J by 6 bases, with 7 bases of the junction left unmatched. This CDR3 has 14 amino acids. CDR3 region: CASSPGQEACEQYF. CDR3 nucleotides: TGTGCCAGCTCACCAGGACAGGAAGCCTGCGAGCAGTACTTC.

The V gene is TRBV29-1, the J gene TRBJ2-6; 10 bases are a match to TRBD1. Germline V gene data show CDR1 as SQVTM and CDR2 as ANQGSEA. The CDR3 consists of 15 residues. The junction had 4 bases not matched to a gene; V was cut back by 1 base and J by 7 bases. DNA of the CDR3: TGCAGCGTTGAAGCGACAGGGGGCCTCGCCAACGTCCTGACTTTC. Translated: CSVEATGGLANVLTF.